One sample yielded the 9 T cell receptor beta chains listed below, sequenced in a study of blood T cell repertoires in COVID-19 (dated by TCRdb to about 2020). Receptors were amplified or captured by the immunoSEQ multiplex PCR assay. As stored in TCRdb, this immuneACCESS dataset retains in-frame rearrangements with V and J assigned. A fraction of the clones does not appear; measured against another copy, unresolved V genes explain less than half of the discrepancy, and the remainder lacks a known reason. This sample comprises more than 200,000 clones, 80% to 90% of them detected only once. 7.2% of the sample lies in the top ten. Sequencing was carried out using PBMCs or T cells enriched from blood (not recorded which). The receptor set was obtained from a man in his thirties or forties in a cohort exposed to, infected with or recovered from COVID-19 (not recorded which).

The V call is TRBV15, the J call TRBJ1-1; 7 nucleotides match TRBD1. The CDR3 has 18 amino acids. V lost 4 bases, J lost 5 bases, and 19 bases stayed unmatched. CDR1 and CDR2 from the germline V gene are LNHNV and YYDKDF (reference sequence). The CDR3 reads CATSIPRDSGKGTTEAFF. As DNA, the CDR3 is TGTGCCACCAGCATCCCCCGGGACAGCGGAAAAGGGACTACTGAAGCTTTCTTT. The full variable domain, rest sourced from reference TRBV15 and TRBJ1-1, is DAMVIQNPRYQVTQFGKPVTLSCSQTLNHNVMYWYQQKSSQAPKLLFHYYDKDFNNEADTPDNFQSRRPNTSFCFLDIRSPGLGDTAMYLCATSIPRDSGKGTTEAFFGQGTRLTVV.

The V and J genes are TRBV28 and TRBJ2-7, with 7 positions matching TRBD1. CDR1 is MDHEN, CDR2 SYDVKM, per germline. The CDR3 runs to 17 residues. Germline trimming cut 6 bases from V and 9 bases from J; bases unmatched to any gene: 23. CDR3 residues: CASSPTDRQGRDFGQYF. The CDR3 nucleotides are TGTGCCAGCAGCCCAACGGATAGACAGGGCCGAGACTTTGGGCAGTACTTC.

This clone came up once. J is TRBJ2-7 and V is TRBV15; no clear D. The CDR3 is 14 residues long. Trimming removed 5 bases at V and 3 bases at J, with 14 bases between. Germline CDR1 LNHNV, CDR2 YYDKDF (reference sequence). CDR3 nucleotide sequence: TGTGCCACCAGCCTGGGTGGGTCGGGCTACGAGCAGTACTTC. This codes for CATSLGGSGYEQYF.

The rearrangement links TRBV11-2 to TRBJ2-7; TRBD2 matches 11 bases. Trimming took 4 bases from V and 0 from J; bases not matched to a gene: 2. This CDR3 has 15 residues. Germline CDR1 reads SGHAT; CDR2 reads FQNNGV. The CDR3 nucleotides read TGTGCCAGCAGCTCCACTAGCGGGAGCTCCTACGAGCAGTACTTC. This gives the protein CASSSTSGSSYEQYF.

J is TRBJ2-7 and V is TRBV21-1; the table's D call, TRBD2, has no DNA check behind it. TRBV21-1 is listed as a pseudogene. There are 12 residues in the CDR3. The chain's CDR3 is CASSKMSCEQYF. In nucleotides, the CDR3 is TGTGCCAGCAGCAAAATGAGCTGCGAGCAGTACTTC.

The gene calls are TRBV28 and TRBJ2-7, with 11 positions matching TRBD2. The CDR3 has 16 amino acids. After removal of 6 bases from V and 3 bases from J, the junction contained 10 bases not matched to a gene. Germline assignment: CDR1 MDHEN and CDR2 SYDVKM. CDR3 in DNA: TGTGCCAGCAGGCCCGGGACTAGCGGAGATTTCTACGAGCAGTACTTC. It specifies CASRPGTSGDFYEQYF.

This clone was counted once. The chain combines TRBV5-1 with TRBJ2-7; D is unclear. Germline-derived CDR1 and CDR2 are SGHRS and YFSETQ. The V and J ends lost 0 bases and 5 bases respectively, with 6 bases between them. This CDR3 has 12 amino acids. Here the CDR3 DNA reads TGCGCCAGCAGCTTGGCGGTAGACGAGCAGTACTTC. Translating gives CASSLAVDEQYF.

This clone occurred once. The V gene is TRBV6-2 or TRBV6-3, the J gene TRBJ2-1, with 8 bases matching TRBD2. Trimming removed 2 bases from V and 0 bases from J; junction bases left unmatched: 9. Germline CDR1 reads MNHEY; CDR2 reads SVGEGT. This CDR3 has 18 amino acids. The CDR3 coding sequence is TGTGCCAGCAGTTACCCTAGTTCCAGCGGGAGCTCCTACAATGAGCAGTTCTTC. This encodes CASSYPSSSGSSYNEQFF.

The chain links TRBV7-6 to TRBJ2-1; tentatively, D is TRBD2 (6 bases). Germline V gene lookup returns CDR1 SGHVS and CDR2 FNYEAQ. V lost 5 bases to trimming and J lost 3 bases, with 14 bases between them. This CDR3 comprises 15 residues. CDR3 residues: CASSPGAGNYNEQFF. The CDR3 nucleotides are TGTGCCAGCAGCCCGGGAGCGGGCAACTACAATGAGCAGTTCTTC.